The clone carrying this T cell receptor (beta chain) was counted a few times. The antigen is undetermined. This sample stems from a study of T cell repertoires in cytomegalovirus infection. At the level of the study: Both a matching HLA type and CMV infection were indicated by public TCR beta signatures. Regarding the study as a whole: HLA-C-restricted CMV clonotypes gave the most frequent clonotype in two of eight donors. Identification of carriers of CMV plus the relevant HLA was performed using cumulative public TCR beta family frequency.

Germline V gene lookup returns CDR1 MNHNS and CDR2 SASEGT. V was clipped by 5 bases and J by 4 bases, with 15 bases between them. This CDR3 spans 14 amino acids. From the reads, TCRdb called clonotypes with MiXCR, one entry per CDR3 protein. The table includes about 120,000 distinct CDR3 sequences, 30% to 35% detected once. The specimen comprised CD8+ T cells from cultured PBMCs, sampled from culture after CMV antigen stimulation. The source of this sequence is a human donor in good health (CMV status not recorded). Some clones in this sample may be carry-over from other donors' samples. The V call is TRBV6-1, the J call TRBJ2-7; a weak D match, TRBD2 (5 bases). CDR3 sequence: CASSYTTQRYEQYF. The CDR3 DNA sequence: TGTGCCAGCAGTTACACCACCCAGCGGTACGAGCAGTACTTC.